These 28 T cell receptor beta chains were all obtained from the same sample, sequenced in a study of a mutant IDH1 vaccine in newly diagnosed glioma. These receptors lack a known antigen. Time point defined: week 11, during vaccination. In the vaccine, a single dose held 300 ug of the mutant IDH1 20-mer peptide, along with topical imiquimod. Method: immunoSEQ multiplex PCR; TCRdb's copy keeps in-frame clones and lacks some. The profile shows roughly 120,000 clones, about four fifths of them singletons. The sequenced sample was PBMCs, obtained from a glioma patient whose treatment included an IDH1 peptide vaccine. The receptor set was obtained from a man aged 35-49 years with glioma.

The chain employs TRBV7-9 and TRBJ2-5, with D tentatively TRBD2 (7 bases). The germline CDR1 and CDR2 sequences are SEHNR and FQNEAQ (reference sequence). The CDR3 is made up of 15 amino acids. The V end lost 4 bases, the J end lost 1 base, and 13 bases lay between the germline ends. The CDR3 bases are TGTGCCAGCAGCTCCTTCCGGGGGGCCCAAGAGACCCAGTACTTC. The encoded protein is CASSSFRGAQETQYF.

The V gene is TRBV4-3, the J gene TRBJ1-1; possibly TRBD1 for D (5 bases). Per the germline V gene, CDR1 is LGHNA and CDR2 is YSLEER. This CDR3 comprises 14 residues. The V end lost 0 bases, the J end lost 8 bases, and 13 bases lay between the germline ends. The DNA for the CDR3 is TGCGCCAGCAGCCAAGACGGGGTACGGGGCGAAGCTTTCTTT. Residues: CASSQDGVRGEAFF.

The chain recombines TRBV5-5 with TRBJ2-7; perhaps D is TRBD1 or TRBD2 (5 bases each). This CDR3 is 15 amino acids long. V was shortened by 2 bases and J by 6 bases, with 18 bases between the two germline ends. The germline gives CDR1 SGHKS, CDR2 YYEKEE (reference sequence). CDR3 DNA sequence: TGTGCCAGCAGCTTAGGGTCTTGGGGGACGGGCGAGCAGTACTTC. This sequence encodes CASSLGSWGTGEQYF.

This sequence joins TRBV7-2 and TRBJ2-3; D perhaps matches TRBD2 (6 bases). V lost 4 bases and J lost 3, with 20 bases in between. From germline, CDR1 is SGHTA and CDR2 FQGNSA. CDR3 length: 17 amino acids. Here the CDR3 DNA reads TGTGCCAGCAGCTGGAGGCCGGCGGGAATTGGGACAGATACGCAGTATTTT. Protein sequence: CASSWRPAGIGTDTQYF.

The chain uses TRBV5-6 and TRBJ2-5; D might be TRBD1 or TRBD2, each matching 6 bases. This CDR3 comprises 14 residues. V dropped 2 bases and J dropped 1 base, with 9 bases sitting between them. The germline gives CDR1 SGHDT, CDR2 YYEEEE. The CDR3 bases are TGTGCCAGCAGCTTAGGGGGAGGCCAAGAGACCCAGTACTTC. It encodes CASSLGGGQETQYF.

V gene TRBV28 combines with J gene TRBJ2-7, with 13 bases lining up with TRBD2. From germline, CDR1 is MDHEN and CDR2 SYDVKM. This CDR3 region has 18 residues. With 3 bases clipped from V and 4 bases from J, the junction kept 12 bases outside the gene matches. Written as DNA, the CDR3 is TGTGCCAGCAGTTTTCCCAGGCTTCGGACTAGCGGGGGATACGAGCAGTACTTC. Translating it yields CASSFPRLRTSGGYEQYF.

V usage is TRBV19 and J usage is TRBJ2-5; tentatively, D is TRBD2 (5 bases). Trimming left V 3 bases short and J 7 bases short, with 9 bases between. The CDR3 totals 12 residues. Germline CDR1 reads LNHDA; CDR2 reads SQIVND (reference sequence). In nucleotides, the CDR3 is TGTGCCAGTAGTATCGAGAGCGGGACCCAGTACTTC. This encodes CASSIESGTQYF.

This chain links TRBV6-5 with TRBJ1-4; 7 bases map to TRBD1. V lost 8 bases and J lost 4; bases outside the gene matches: 7. The CDR3 has 14 amino acids. Germline V lookup: CDR1 MNHEY, CDR2 SVGAGI. The CDR3 region has the DNA TGTGCCAGCGGAGGGGGCAGTATTAATGAAAAACTGTTTTTT. Translated, it gives CASGGGSINEKLFF.

This chain uses TRBV11-2 with TRBJ1-1; no clear D gene. V was shortened by 5 bases and J by 4 bases, with 8 bases between the two germline ends. CDR3 size: 12 residues. Germline V gives CDR1 SGHAT, CDR2 FQNNGV. Written as DNA, the CDR3 is TGTGCCAGCAGCCGACTGGGCACTGAAGCTTTCTTT. Amino acid sequence: CASSRLGTEAFF.

The rearrangement joins TRBV4-1 to TRBJ2-3; 9 nucleotides align to TRBD2. CDR1 MGHRA and CDR2 YSYEKL come from the germline V gene. The CDR3 has 15 residues. The J segment lost 1 base and the V segment lost 6 bases, leaving 5 bases of the junction unmatched. CDR3 sequence: CASRLSGGRTDTQYF. As DNA, the CDR3 is TGCGCCAGCAGGCTCAGCGGGGGGCGCACAGATACGCAGTATTTT.

The J gene is TRBJ2-3, the V gene TRBV4-3, with 11 bases fitting TRBD2. This CDR3 has 16 residues. CDR1 and CDR2 from the germline V gene are LGHNA and YSLEER. Trimming at V came to 4 bases and at J to 3 bases, leaving 6 bases not matched to a gene. In DNA, the CDR3 is TGCGCCAGCAGCCGCCGTCGGACTAGCGGGACAGATACGCAGTATTTT. Amino acid sequence: CASSRRRTSGTDTQYF.

In nucleotides, the CDR3 is TGTGCCAGCTCACCTGGCGGGGGGGCCACAGATACGCAGTATTTT. Residues: CASSPGGGATDTQYF. The chain carries TRBV18 and TRBJ2-3; 9 bases are a match to TRBD2. The CDR3 totals 15 residues. Trimming at V came to 3 bases and at J to 2 bases, leaving 3 bases not matched to a gene. Germline values: CDR1 KGHSH, CDR2 LQKENI. The entire variable domain, with the rest obtained from reference TRBV18 and TRBJ2-3, is as follows: NAGVMQNPRHLVRRRGQEARLRCSPMKGHSHVYWYRQLPEEGLKFMVYLQKENIIDESGMPKERFSAEFPKEGPSILRIQQVVRGDSAAYFCASSPGGGATDTQYFGPGTRLTVL.

The chain carries TRBV27 and TRBJ2-2; D is unclear. Germline loops: CDR1 MNHEY, CDR2 SMNVEV (reference sequence). The CDR3 is made up of 14 amino acids. Trimming removed 3 bases from V and 1 base from J, with 6 bases in between. The chain's CDR3 is CASSFQVNTGELFF. DNA for the CDR3: TGTGCCAGCAGTTTCCAAGTGAACACCGGGGAGCTGTTTTTT.

This clone was seen only a few times. The chain employs TRBV7-9 and TRBJ1-1, with 8 bases identical to TRBD1. This CDR3 is 14 amino acids long. Germline values: CDR1 SEHNR, CDR2 FQNEAQ (reference sequence). V lost 5 bases and J lost 4; bases outside the gene matches: 6. Written as DNA, the CDR3 is TGTGCCAGCAGCCCATCAGGGGGCCTCACTGAAGCTTTCTTT. Amino acid sequence: CASSPSGGLTEAFF.

The gene calls are TRBV28 and TRBJ2-7, with 7 positions matching TRBD1. The germline CDR1 and CDR2 sequences are MDHEN and SYDVKM. The V and J ends lost 1 base and 2 bases, in that order; junction bases with no gene match: 8. The CDR3 is made up of 16 amino acids. The CDR3 sequence: CASSLLGRTGAYEQYF. The CDR3 DNA is TGTGCCAGCAGTTTATTAGGAAGGACAGGAGCCTACGAGCAGTACTTC.

V usage is TRBV4-1 and J usage is TRBJ2-3, with D perhaps matching TRBD2 (5 bases). Trimming stripped 1 base from V and 3 bases from J, with 11 bases between. Germline CDR1 and CDR2: MGHRA and YSYEKL. The CDR3 consists of 15 residues. CDR3 sequence: CASSQGASRTDTQYF. CDR3 DNA: TGCGCCAGCAGCCAAGGGGCTAGCCGGACAGATACGCAGTATTTT.

The chain employs TRBV4-2 and TRBJ2-2, with D hard to call. Looked up from germline, CDR1 is LGHNA and CDR2 is YNFKEQ. With 0 bases removed from V and 6 bases from J, the gap between germline ends came to 8 bases. The length of the CDR3 is 14 residues. The CDR3: CASSQDMSPGELFF. CDR3 nucleotides: TGTGCCAGCAGCCAAGACATGTCCCCCGGGGAGCTGTTTTTT.

The V call is TRBV1, the J call TRBJ2-4; the DNA was not compared with TRBD1, the D call given in the table. TRBV1 is classified as a pseudogene. The CDR3 has 17 residues. The CDR3 spells CTSSQDSKGDRIHIQYF. The CDR3 DNA reads TGCACCAGCAGCCAAGATTCAAAGGGGGACAGGATTCACATTCAGTACTTC.

The V gene is TRBV30, the J gene TRBJ1-2, with 7 bases aligning to TRBD1. Germline lookup yields CDR1 GTSNPN and CDR2 SVGIG (reference sequence). This CDR3 is built from 14 residues. The V segment lost 5 bases and the J segment 8 bases; nucleotides outside the gene matches: 14. This CDR3 reads CAWGQITGARGYTF. The CDR3 DNA reads TGTGCCTGGGGACAGATAACAGGGGCGCGGGGCTACACCTTC.

The V gene is TRBV13, the J gene TRBJ2-3, with 10 bases identical to TRBD2. Germline loops: CDR1 PRHDT, CDR2 FYEKMQ (reference sequence). The V segment lost 1 base and the J segment 5 bases; nucleotides outside the gene matches: 3. This CDR3 is built from 15 residues. The CDR3 loop is CASSLVAGGRDTQYF. The DNA of the CDR3 is TGTGCCAGCAGCTTAGTAGCGGGAGGTCGAGATACGCAGTATTTT.

V gene TRBV28 combines with J gene TRBJ2-5, with D tentatively TRBD2 (5 bases). The CDR3 spans 13 residues. In germline, CDR1 is MDHEN, CDR2 SYDVKM. Between the trimmed V and J ends, which lost 6 bases and 5 bases, there was a span of 13 bases. CDR3 residues: CASRRVFRETQYF. CDR3 sequence (DNA): TGTGCCAGCAGGCGGGTATTTAGGGAGACCCAGTACTTC.

The genes are TRBV4-1 and TRBJ2-7; D is undetermined. The CDR3 loop spans 12 amino acids. The V end lost 4 bases, the J end lost 3 bases, and 7 bases lay between the germline ends. Germline-derived CDR1 and CDR2 are MGHRA and YSYEKL. The CDR3 sequence: CASSRDGYEQYF. CDR3 in DNA: TGCGCCAGCAGCCGAGACGGCTACGAGCAGTACTTC.

The V call is TRBV30, the J call TRBJ2-2; tentative D call: TRBD1 (6 bases). The germline CDR1 and CDR2 sequences are GTSNPN and SVGIG (reference sequence). The germline V and J ends were trimmed by 2 bases and 6 bases, with 10 bases remaining between them. The CDR3 has 13 amino acids. The CDR3 bases are TGTGCCTGGAGTATCCAGGGGCCCGGGGAGCTGTTTTTT. Translation gives CAWSIQGPGELFF.

CDR3 coding DNA: TGTGCCAGCAGCTCCCGACAGGGGGTCCTCCACGAGCAGTACTTC. Translating it yields CASSSRQGVLHEQYF. The chain is built from TRBV11-2 and TRBJ2-7, with 9 bases matching TRBD1. Trimming removed 4 bases from V and 5 bases from J; junction bases left unmatched: 9. Germline V gene sequence: CDR1 SGHAT, CDR2 FQNNGV. This CDR3 contains 15 residues.

The chain carries TRBV6-5 and TRBJ2-2; 7 bases fit TRBD1. Trimming removed 7 bases from V and 2 bases from J; junction bases left unmatched: 4. The CDR3 extends over 14 amino acids. The germline CDR1 and CDR2 sequences are MNHEY and SVGAGI. The CDR3 protein is CASIDRVNTGELFF. The CDR3 nucleotides read TGTGCCAGCATAGACAGGGTCAACACCGGGGAGCTGTTTTTT.

The chain combines TRBV6-6 with TRBJ2-3, with D perhaps matching TRBD1 or TRBD2 (5 bases each). V lost 2 bases to trimming and J lost 4 bases, with 10 bases between them. Germline lookup yields CDR1 MNHNY and CDR2 SVGAGI (reference sequence). The CDR3 extends over 14 amino acids. The CDR3 spells CASSYRDPADTQYF. The CDR3 DNA sequence: TGTGCCAGCAGTTACAGGGACCCGGCAGATACGCAGTATTTT.

The chain combines TRBV7-2 with TRBJ2-5; 14 positions match TRBD2. Per germline, CDR1 SGHTA and CDR2 FQGNSA. The CDR3 is 16 amino acids. V gave up 6 bases and J gave up 2 bases; unmatched junction bases: 5. CDR3 DNA sequence: TGTGCCAGCAGGGGACTAGCGGGGGCACGACAAGAGACCCAGTACTTC. Translation: CASRGLAGARQETQYF.

The chain uses TRBV9 and TRBJ2-3; TRBD2 aligns across 8 bases. This CDR3 spans 18 amino acids. Germline V gene lookup returns CDR1 SGDLS and CDR2 YYNGEE. The J segment lost 2 bases and the V segment lost 0 bases, leaving 11 bases of the junction unmatched. CDR3 sequence: CASSVELRGLGNTDTQYF. The CDR3 bases are TGTGCCAGCAGCGTAGAACTGAGGGGACTAGGAAACACAGATACGCAGTATTTT.